The rows below give T cell receptor beta chains drawn from one sample of a study of beta chain features in type 1 diabetes. Clones were sequenced by immunoSEQ multiplex PCR, and TCRdb holds only the in-frame ones, with some missing. The table has more than 300,000 clones, 9.6% seen once. The source material was central memory CD4+ T cells from blood. The receptors stem from a man in his thirties or forties with type 1 diabetes. The CDR3 runs from the conserved cysteine through the conserved F or W. D genes are given only for firm matches. The size entry is marked missing in some rows and otherwise reads once, few, many or a size class.

D gene	V gene	clone size	J gene	CDR3 protein	CDR3 DNA
NA	TRBV30	NA	TRBJ2-7	CAWTRGTSYEQYF	TGTGCCTGGACCAGGGGAACCTCCTACGAGCAGTACTTC
NA	TRBV5-1	many	TRBJ2-1	CASSLTGVSYNEQFF	TGCGCCAGCAGCCTAACGGGGGTCTCCTACAATGAGCAGTTCTTC
NA	TRBV7-9	many	TRBJ1-1	CASSQDVTHTEAFF	TGTGCCAGCAGCCAGGACGTCACTCACACTGAAGCTTTCTTT
NA	TRBV10-3	NA	TRBJ1-3	CAISEGPLSGNTIYF	TGTGCCATCAGTGAAGGCCCCCTCTCTGGAAACACCATATATTTT
NA	TRBV2	few	TRBJ1-1	CASLDTNTEAFF	TGTGCCAGCCTTGATACTAACACTGAAGCTTTCTTT
TRBD1	TRBV7-9	many	TRBJ2-5	CASSTWTGEETQYF	TGTGCCAGCAGCACCTGGACAGGGGAAGAGACCCAGTACTTC
TRBD2	TRBV5-1	many	TRBJ2-1	CASSLAVTSGINEQFF	TGCGCCAGCAGCTTGGCCGTAACTAGCGGGATTAATGAGCAGTTCTTC
NA	TRBV7-9	few	TRBJ1-1	CASSLGGESTEAFF	TGTGCCAGCAGCTTAGGAGGGGAGAGCACTGAAGCTTTCTTT
NA	TRBV28	many	TRBJ1-1	CASSPPDTKAFF	TGTGCCAGCAGTCCACCTGATACTAAAGCTTTCTTT
NA	TRBV21-1	few	TRBJ2-1	CASSKESWGGEQFF	TGTGCCAGCAGCAAAGAATCATGGGGTGGTGAGCAGTTCTTC
NA	TRBV10-3	NA	TRBJ2-5	CATGGGQTQETQYF	TGTGCCACCGGAGGCGGACAGACACAAGAGACCCAGTACTTC
TRBD2	TRBV10-3	NA	TRBJ2-2	CAIRSGNGNTGELFF	TGTGCCATCAGGAGCGGGAACGGGAACACCGGGGAGCTGTTTTTT
NA	TRBV5-1	few	TRBJ2-5	CASSMPFQETQYF	TGCGCCAGCAGTATGCCCTTCCAAGAGACCCAGTACTTC
TRBD2	TRBV10-1	once	TRBJ2-1	CASSESGAGLYNEQFF	TGCGCCAGCAGTGAGTCGGGAGCGGGACTGTACAATGAGCAGTTCTTC
NA	TRBV9	NA	TRBJ1-5	CASSRDTYQPQHF	TGTGCCAGCAGCAGGGACACATATCAGCCCCAGCATTTT
NA	TRBV19	NA	TRBJ1-4	CASSSDPLSEKLFF	TGTGCCAGTAGTTCCGATCCCCTCAGTGAAAAACTGTTTTTT
TRBD2	TRBV2	NA	TRBJ2-7	CASSEASGRALSYEQYF	TGTGCCAGCAGTGAAGCTAGCGGGAGGGCCTTGTCCTACGAGCAGTACTTC
NA	TRBV4-2	few	TRBJ2-5	CASSLMGGGETQYF	TGTGCCAGCAGCTTGATGGGAGGGGGAGAGACCCAGTACTTC
TRBD1	TRBV7-3	few	TRBJ1-2	CASSLPGTGMNYGYTF	TGTGCCAGCAGCTTGCCCGGGACAGGGATGAACTATGGCTACACCTTC
NA	TRBV5-1	few	TRBJ2-5	CASSVGQRLETQYF	TGCGCCAGCAGCGTCGGACAGCGCTTAGAGACCCAGTACTTC